The rows below give T cell receptor beta chains drawn from one sample of a study of blood T cells in healthy people across ages. TCRdb fed the 5' RACE reads into MiXCR, producing one record per CDR3 protein. This table has roughly 1,500,000 distinct CDR3 sequences, 42% appearing once. Sequenced sample: blood. The receptors come from a woman between 18 and 30 years old in good health. CDR3s leave out the opening cysteine and the closing phenylalanine or tryptophan.

v_call	j_call	cdr3_aa
TRBV9	TRBJ1-2	ASSVEGDRGYGYT
TRBV6-6	TRBJ1-2	ASSYSGREAYGYT
TRBV4-1	TRBJ1-2	ACSQVTGEDYGYT
TRBV5-1	-	ASSRAGPVDEQY
TRBV6-5	TRBJ2-5	ASSIQGASYNEQY
TRBV28	TRBJ2-7	ASSFPRQSSYEQY
TRBV20-1	TRBJ2-7	SAWTSGAIYEQY
TRBV20-1	TRBJ2-3	SASSGGADTQY
TRBV18	TRBJ1-2	ASSPDAVYGYT
TRBV6-5	TRBJ1-1	ASSLGQGWTEAF
TRBV4-1	TRBJ1-1	ASNQGPTNTEAF
TRBV25-1	TRBJ1-2	ASSELGGNGYT
TRBV7-9	TRBJ1-4	ASSEAGFNEKLF
TRBV20-1	TRBJ2-4	SARGTGTSGSKEQY
TRBV29-1	TRBJ2-3	SVQAGVRTDTQY
TRBV3-1	TRBJ1-2	ASSQAEGYT
TRBV10-3	TRBJ2-3	AISVLETENTDTQY
TRBV27	TRBJ1-2	VSSWFRGYGYT
TRBV4-1	TRBJ2-1	ASSQGLAGGLYNEQF
TRBV30	TRBJ1-1	AWSPENYMNTEAF
TRBV10-3	TRBJ1-2	AARGLGEANYGYT
TRBV4-2	-	ASSQDLGDSPYEQY
TRBV4-1	TRBJ2-1	ASSQLAGVYNEQF
TRBV7-6	TRBJ1-4	ASSPTGTGTEKLF
TRBV4-1	TRBJ2-5	ASSQPLGGVQY
TRBV12-3/TRBV12-4	TRBJ2-5	ASRTFPTGGEQY
TRBV20-1	TRBJ2-3	SLSTSTDTQY
TRBV6-5	TRBJ2-7	ASSKWDTYEQY
TRBV18	TRBJ2-6	ASSPGVAGANVLT
TRBV12-3/TRBV12-4	TRBJ1-1	ASSLQAGSNTEAF
TRBV6-2/TRBV6-3	TRBJ2-7	ASSYSPAGGTYEQY
TRBV19	TRBJ2-6	ASSIGATGSGSGANVLT
TRBV4-2	-	ASSQDGTSGVNEQY
TRBV30	TRBJ2-2	AWSLSTGELF
TRBV20-1	-	SARDLLGLAGPEQY
TRBV6-6	TRBJ1-6	ASKSRTSESPLH
TRBV18	TRBJ2-1	ASSPPGGIINEQF
TRBV5-1	TRBJ2-3	ASSPISTGGQIRGDTQY
TRBV7-2	TRBJ1-2	ASSLVLTGGGNYGYT
TRBV28	TRBJ1-1	ASSPHRSNTEAF
TRBV5-6	TRBJ1-2	ASSIRQGAHYGYT
TRBV20-1	TRBJ2-2	SAGYGTLNTGELF
TRBV9	-	ASSTRPDEQY
TRBV5-1	TRBJ2-7	ASSGDRGRSYEQY
TRBV7-9	TRBJ1-2	ASSREYSGGYT
TRBV25-1	TRBJ1-4	ASSEPRQGGKLF
TRBV7-9	-	ASSPAMTTGDSYNEQY
TRBV20-1	TRBJ2-1	SARVGAGDEQF
TRBV10-3	TRBJ2-5	AISQLGLAGGLGDEQY
TRBV25-1	TRBJ1-5	ASRGQGSNQPQH
TRBV6-1	TRBJ1-2	ASSEVVAGGSYGYT
TRBV6-1	TRBJ1-5	ASSEGGGGQPQH
TRBV20-1	TRBJ1-1	SAPLGFGAF
TRBV27	TRBJ1-5	ASSFRTGRQPQH
TRBV9	TRBJ2-1	ASSVYTGNDEQF